Described below is a single T cell receptor (beta chain) sequence and its context. The antigen is undetermined. The sample comes from a study of beta chain features in type 1 diabetes. Study outcomes and limitations: VDJ junctions in type 1 diabetes patients carried more deletions and fewer insertions. Any HLA effect on TCRB rearrangement was left unresolved by small sub-analyses.

Sequenced material consisted of expressed TCRB transcripts (all of the isolated RNA was reverse transcribed). The repertoire was sequenced with immunoSEQ multiplex PCR; TCRdb's copy has only in-frame clones and lacks some. The sample lists around 500,000 clones, about 29% occurring once. Trimming took 3 bases from V and 6 from J; bases not matched to a gene: 2. This CDR3 spans 13 amino acids. The V gene's germline CDR1 is SGHVS and CDR2 FQNEAQ. The TCR comes from a man younger than 30 in good health. Specimen: naive CD4+ T cells from blood. The chain carries TRBV7-8 and TRBJ1-5, with 7 nucleotides matching TRBD1. The CDR3 nucleotides are TGTGCCAGCAGCTTTACAGGGGTTCAGCCCCAGCATTTT. This sequence encodes CASSFTGVQPQHF.